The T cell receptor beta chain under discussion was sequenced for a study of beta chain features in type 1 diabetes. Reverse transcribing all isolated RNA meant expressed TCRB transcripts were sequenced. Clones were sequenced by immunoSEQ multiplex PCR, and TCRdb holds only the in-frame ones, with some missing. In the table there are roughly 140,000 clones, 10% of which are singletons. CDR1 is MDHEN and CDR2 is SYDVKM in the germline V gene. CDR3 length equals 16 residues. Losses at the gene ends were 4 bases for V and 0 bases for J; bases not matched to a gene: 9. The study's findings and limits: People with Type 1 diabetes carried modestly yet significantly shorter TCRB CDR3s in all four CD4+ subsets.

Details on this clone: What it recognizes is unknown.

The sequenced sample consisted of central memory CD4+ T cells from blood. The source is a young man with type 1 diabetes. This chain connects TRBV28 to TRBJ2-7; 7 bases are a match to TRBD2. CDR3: CASSSPGRHSSYEQYF. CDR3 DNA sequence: TGTGCCAGCAGTTCCCCCGGGAGGCACAGCTCCTACGAGCAGTACTTC.